The present T cell receptor beta chain was sequenced within a study of OX40 agonist ivuxolimab in advanced cancers. Whole-study results and caveats: Researchers did not determine the expanded peripheral T cells' antigen specificity. The study observed clonal expansion of CD4+ and CD8+ blood T cells by week 6 at 0.1 to 3.0 mg/kg.

The method was immunoSEQ multiplex PCR; TCRdb's version includes in-frame clones alone and lacks a portion of them. The sample has approximately 52,000 clones, around 83% seen once. This clone has more than one count but fewer than ten. Its cognate antigen is unknown. Per the germline V gene, CDR1 is LNHDA and CDR2 is SQIVND (reference sequence). This CDR3 contains 15 residues. Trimming removed 3 bases at V and 4 bases at J, with 15 bases between. The sequenced sample was CD4+ or CD8+ T cells sorted from blood, obtained in a trial of the OX40 agonist ivuxolimab. The chain is built from TRBV19 and TRBJ1-2, with a weak D call TRBD1 (5 bases). This TCR was recovered from an adult with an advanced solid tumor such as melanoma, head and neck, liver or kidney cancer. CDR3 nucleotides: TGTGCCAGTAGTATTTTCGGGACGGCACTCTATGGCTACACCTTC. This codes for CASSIFGTALYGYTF.